The following is a T cell receptor beta chain sequence with its context. Vbeta (60) and Jbeta (13) primers were used in the PCR. The assay was immunoSEQ multiplex PCR, and TCRdb's table has in-frame clones only and misses some. This sample has about 170,000 clones, with approximately 80% found just once. The source of the sample is a study of cytomegalovirus exposure and HLA in healthy donors. The TCR comes from a woman aged 50 to 60 in good health and CMV-seropositive. The sample consisted of PBMCs.

CDR3 bases: TGTGCCAGCAGCTACCCGGGCAGGGCTCTGGACGAGCAGTACTTC. This translates into CASSYPGRALDEQYF. The chain has TRBV5-4 and TRBJ2-7; perhaps TRBD1 as D (5 bases). V dropped 3 bases and J dropped 5 bases, with 18 bases sitting between them. The germline V gene has CDR1 SGHNT and CDR2 YYREEE (reference sequence). CDR3 length: 15 residues. Full variable domain (missing parts from reference TRBV5-4 and TRBJ2-7): ETGVTQSPTHLIKTRGQQVTLRCSSQSGHNTVSWYQQALGQGPQFIFQYYREEENGRGNFPPRFSGLQFPNYSSELNVNALELDDSALYLCASSYPGRALDEQYFGPGTRLTVT.